This is a list of T cell receptor beta chains from one sample in a study of spatial heterogeneity in lung cancer. TCRdb redid the calling of the 5' RACE reads with MiXCR, one entry per CDR3 protein. The sample lists about 3,900 distinct CDR3 sequences, approximately 4% occurring once. The sequencing here drew on lung tumor tissue, taken at surgery. The receptors originated from a male donor with early-stage non-small cell lung cancer. Both conserved end residues are part of each CDR3. The D gene is left open where the match is weak. Size is stated for part of the rows, as once, few or many counts, or as a class when the clone is expanded.

J gene: TRBJ1-4; clone size: many; V gene: TRBV12-3/TRBV12-4; D gene: NA; CDR3 protein: CASGSEGKLFF; CDR3 DNA: TGTGCCAGCGGTTCAGAGGGAAAACTGTTTTTT
J gene: TRBJ1-6; clone size: many; V gene: TRBV7-2; D gene: NA; CDR3 protein: CASSLVNISPLHF; CDR3 DNA: TGTGCCAGCAGCTTAGTCAATATCTCACCCCTCCACTTT
J gene: TRBJ1-1; clone size: NA; V gene: TRBV5-6; D gene: TRBD1; CDR3 protein: CASSSDRETEVFF; CDR3 DNA: TGTGCCAGCAGCTCGGACAGGGAAACTGAAGTTTTCTTT
J gene: TRBJ2-3; clone size: large; V gene: TRBV12-3/TRBV12-4; D gene: TRBD2; CDR3 protein: CASSRTSGGLDTQYF; CDR3 DNA: TGTGCCAGCAGCCGGACTAGCGGGGGGTTGGATACGCAGTATTTT
J gene: TRBJ2-2; clone size: many; V gene: TRBV19; D gene: NA; CDR3 protein: CASTPGSTNTGELFF; CDR3 DNA: TGTGCCAGTACCCCCGGGTCGACTAACACCGGGGAGCTGTTTTTT
J gene: TRBJ2-2; clone size: NA; V gene: TRBV29-1; D gene: NA; CDR3 protein: CSVRRDTNTGELFF; CDR3 DNA: TGCAGCGTCCGCCGGGACACGAACACCGGGGAGCTGTTTTTT
J gene: TRBJ2-2; clone size: medium-sized; V gene: TRBV18; D gene: TRBD1; CDR3 protein: CASSPRTGDPGELFF; CDR3 DNA: TGTGCCAGCTCACCAAGGACAGGGGACCCCGGGGAGCTGTTTTTT
J gene: TRBJ1-1; clone size: many; V gene: TRBV13; D gene: NA; CDR3 protein: CASSLQRFTEAFF; CDR3 DNA: TGTGCCAGCAGCCTACAGAGGTTCACTGAAGCTTTCTTT
J gene: TRBJ1-5; clone size: many; V gene: TRBV19; D gene: NA; CDR3 protein: CASSPDGYSNQPQHF; CDR3 DNA: TGTGCCAGTAGCCCGGACGGCTATAGCAATCAGCCCCAGCATTTT
J gene: TRBJ2-1; clone size: NA; V gene: TRBV12-3/TRBV12-4; D gene: TRBD1; CDR3 protein: CASSWPGTGIYNEQFF; CDR3 DNA: TGTGCCAGCAGTTGGCCCGGGACAGGGATCTACAATGAGCAGTTCTTC
J gene: TRBJ2-1; clone size: many; V gene: TRBV3-1; D gene: TRBD2; CDR3 protein: CASSPTGLGFNEQFF; CDR3 DNA: TGTGCCAGCAGCCCTACGGGACTAGGCTTCAATGAGCAGTTCTTC
J gene: TRBJ2-3; clone size: medium-sized; V gene: TRBV12-3/TRBV12-4; D gene: TRBD2; CDR3 protein: CASSLTAGVTDTQYF; CDR3 DNA: TGTGCCAGCAGTTTAACAGCGGGGGTCACAGATACGCAGTATTTT
J gene: TRBJ1-1; clone size: few; V gene: TRBV7-9; D gene: TRBD1; CDR3 protein: CASSQEGDRGGPEAFF; CDR3 DNA: TGTGCCAGCTCCCAGGAAGGGGACAGGGGAGGCCCTGAAGCTTTCTTT
J gene: TRBJ2-3; clone size: many; V gene: TRBV2; D gene: NA; CDR3 protein: CASSERWTDTQYF; CDR3 DNA: TGTGCCAGCAGTGAGAGGTGGACAGATACGCAGTATTTT
J gene: TRBJ1-4; clone size: many; V gene: TRBV15; D gene: NA; CDR3 protein: CATSRDLGEGEKLFF; CDR3 DNA: TGTGCCACCAGCAGAGATTTGGGCGAGGGGGAAAAACTGTTTTTT
J gene: TRBJ1-4; clone size: many; V gene: TRBV29-1; D gene: TRBD1; CDR3 protein: CSVGSTGGEKLFF; CDR3 DNA: TGCAGCGTTGGCTCGACAGGGGGGGAAAAACTGTTTTTT
J gene: TRBJ1-5; clone size: few; V gene: TRBV7-2; D gene: NA; CDR3 protein: CASSFDRNQPQHF; CDR3 DNA: TGTGCCAGCAGCTTCGACCGGAATCAGCCCCAGCATTTT
J gene: TRBJ1-1; clone size: many; V gene: TRBV27; D gene: TRBD1; CDR3 protein: CASSLNRDRGTEAFF; CDR3 DNA: TGTGCCAGCAGTTTAAACCGGGACAGGGGGACTGAAGCTTTCTTT
J gene: TRBJ2-7; clone size: many; V gene: TRBV18; D gene: TRBD2; CDR3 protein: CASSPGGVDEQYF; CDR3 DNA: TGTGCCAGCTCACCGGGGGGGGTGGACGAGCAGTACTTC
J gene: TRBJ1-1; clone size: medium-sized; V gene: TRBV5-1; D gene: NA; CDR3 protein: CASSLEGSMNTEAFF; CDR3 DNA: TGCGCCAGCAGCTTGGAGGGAAGCATGAACACTGAAGCTTTCTTT
J gene: TRBJ2-1; clone size: many; V gene: TRBV4-3; D gene: TRBD1; CDR3 protein: CASSQDGDSAYNEQFF; CDR3 DNA: TGCGCCAGCAGCCAAGATGGGGACAGCGCCTACAATGAGCAGTTCTTC
J gene: TRBJ2-6; clone size: many; V gene: TRBV5-5; D gene: NA; CDR3 protein: CASSFHVGSGANVLTF; CDR3 DNA: TGTGCCAGCAGCTTTCATGTAGGCTCTGGGGCCAACGTCCTGACTTTC
J gene: TRBJ1-5; clone size: NA; V gene: TRBV19; D gene: TRBD1; CDR3 protein: CASNADRNSNQPQHF; CDR3 DNA: TGTGCCAGTAACGCGGACAGGAATAGCAATCAGCCCCAGCATTTT